This T cell receptor beta chain was sequenced for a study of tumor and adjacent non-tumor tissue in lung cancer. Study-level background: Stage I to III disease affected ten to eleven men and roughly five women aged about 30 to 85.

This clonotype was seen a handful of times. Its matching antigen is unknown. Trimming took 0 bases from V and 4 from J, leaving 7 bases between them. CDR1 and CDR2 (germline): GTSNPN, SVGIG (reference sequence). CDR3 length: 13 residues. A modified ARM-PCR protocol with three rounds of nested PCR amplified TCRbeta. MiXCR, applied by TCRdb to the multiplex PCR reads, yields one record per CDR3 protein. The table has about 60,000 distinct CDR3 sequences, about 56% seen once. Study-level points and caveats: TCR diversity was significantly greater in tumor than normal lung tissue. Normal lung showed higher cumulative top 100 clone frequency than tumor.

RNA was extracted from bulk tissue without any cell sorting. More than 3 cm separated this lung sample from the edge of the tumor. Between August and November 2014, newly diagnosed, chemotherapy-naive lung cancer patients underwent thoracic surgery in China. This TCR derives from a man between 70 and 80 years old with non-small cell lung cancer. Sequencing was carried out using distant non-tumor lung tissue. This sequence joins TRBV30 and TRBJ1-5; D is unresolved. Here the CDR3 DNA reads TGTGCCTGGAGTGTATTGGGAAATCAGCCCCAGCATTTT. Amino acids: CAWSVLGNQPQHF.